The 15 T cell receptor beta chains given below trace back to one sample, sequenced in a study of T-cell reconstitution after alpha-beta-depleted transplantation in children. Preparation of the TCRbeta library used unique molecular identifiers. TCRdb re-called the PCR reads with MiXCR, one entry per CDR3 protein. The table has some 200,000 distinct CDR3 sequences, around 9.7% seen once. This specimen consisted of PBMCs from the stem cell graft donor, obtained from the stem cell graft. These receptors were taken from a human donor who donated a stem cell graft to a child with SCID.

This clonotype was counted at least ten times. Here the CDR3 DNA reads TGCGCCAGCAGTGAGCAGGACAGGGTCACAGATACGCAGTATTTT. Amino acid sequence: CASSEQDRVTDTQYF. The V gene is TRBV10-2, the J gene TRBJ2-3; 8 nucleotides agree with TRBD1. V shed 2 bases, J shed 2 bases, and the junction held 3 bases outside the gene matches. Germline values: CDR1 WSHSY, CDR2 SAAADI. The length of the CDR3 is 15 residues.

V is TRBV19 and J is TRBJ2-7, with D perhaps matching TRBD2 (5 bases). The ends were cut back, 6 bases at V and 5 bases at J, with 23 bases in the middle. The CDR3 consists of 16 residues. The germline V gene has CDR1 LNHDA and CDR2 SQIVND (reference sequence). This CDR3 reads CASSSRGRVVSDEQYF. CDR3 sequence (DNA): TGTGCCAGTAGCTCCCGAGGACGGGTCGTTAGCGACGAGCAGTACTTC.

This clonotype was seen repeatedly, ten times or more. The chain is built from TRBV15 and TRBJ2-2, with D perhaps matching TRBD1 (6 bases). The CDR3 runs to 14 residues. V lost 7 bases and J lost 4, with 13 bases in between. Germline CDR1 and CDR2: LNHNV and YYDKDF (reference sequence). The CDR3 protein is CATTPRGSTGELFF. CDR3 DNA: TGTGCCACCACCCCCAGGGGATCCACCGGGGAGCTGTTTTTT.

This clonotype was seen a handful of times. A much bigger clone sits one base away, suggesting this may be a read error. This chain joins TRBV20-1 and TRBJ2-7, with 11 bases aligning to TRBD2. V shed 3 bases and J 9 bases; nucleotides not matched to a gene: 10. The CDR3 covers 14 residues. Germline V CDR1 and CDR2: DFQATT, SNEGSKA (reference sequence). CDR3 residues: CSARTSGAGLVQYF. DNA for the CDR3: TGCAGTGCTAGGACTAGCGGGGCGGGTCTGGTGCAGTACTTC.

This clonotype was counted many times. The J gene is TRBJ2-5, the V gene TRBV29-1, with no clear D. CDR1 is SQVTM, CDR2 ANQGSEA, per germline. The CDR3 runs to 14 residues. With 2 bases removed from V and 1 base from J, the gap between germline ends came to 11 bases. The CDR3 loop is CSVERSRGQETQYF. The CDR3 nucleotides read TGCAGCGTTGAACGGTCCCGAGGCCAAGAGACCCAGTACTTC.

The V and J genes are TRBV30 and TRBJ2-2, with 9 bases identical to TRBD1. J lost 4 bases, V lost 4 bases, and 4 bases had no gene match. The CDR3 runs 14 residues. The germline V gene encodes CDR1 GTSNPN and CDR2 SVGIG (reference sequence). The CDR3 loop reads CAWTGDRVTGELFF. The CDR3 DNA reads TGTGCCTGGACAGGGGACAGGGTCACCGGGGAGCTGTTTTTT.

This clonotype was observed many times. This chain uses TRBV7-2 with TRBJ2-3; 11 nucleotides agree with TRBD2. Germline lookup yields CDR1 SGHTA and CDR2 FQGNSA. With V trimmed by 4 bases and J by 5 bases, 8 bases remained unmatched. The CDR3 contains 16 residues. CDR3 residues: CASSSRIAGGLDTQYF. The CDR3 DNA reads TGTGCCAGCAGCTCCCGAATAGCGGGGGGGCTAGATACGCAGTATTTT. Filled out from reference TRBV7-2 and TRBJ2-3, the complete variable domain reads GAGVSQSPSNKVTEKGKDVELRCDPISGHTALYWYRQSLGQGLEFLIYFQGNSAPDKSGLPSDRFSAERTGGSVSTLTIQRTQQEDSAVYLCASSSRIAGGLDTQYFGPGTRLTVL.

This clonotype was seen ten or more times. The chain's CDR3 is CASSFRTEGANEQFF. The CDR3 DNA sequence: TGTGCCAGCAGTTTCCGGACAGAAGGGGCCAATGAGCAGTTCTTC. This chain links TRBV27 with TRBJ2-1; tentatively, D is TRBD1 (6 bases). The ends were cut back, 3 bases at V and 6 bases at J, with 15 bases in the middle. The length of the CDR3 is 15 residues. CDR1 and CDR2 from the germline V gene are MNHEY and SMNVEV (reference sequence).

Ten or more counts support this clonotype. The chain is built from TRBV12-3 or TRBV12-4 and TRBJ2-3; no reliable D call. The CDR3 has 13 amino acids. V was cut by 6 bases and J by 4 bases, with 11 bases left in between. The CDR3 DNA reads TGTGCCAGCAGAAGACTGGTGGCAGATACGCAGTATTTT. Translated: CASRRLVADTQYF.

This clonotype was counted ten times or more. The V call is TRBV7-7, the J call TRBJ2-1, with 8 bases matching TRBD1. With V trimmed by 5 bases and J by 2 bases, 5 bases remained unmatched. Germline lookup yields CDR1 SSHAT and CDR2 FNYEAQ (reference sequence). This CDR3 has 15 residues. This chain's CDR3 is CASSEGQVTYNEQFF. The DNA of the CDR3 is TGTGCCAGCAGCGAGGGACAGGTTACCTACAATGAGCAGTTCTTC.

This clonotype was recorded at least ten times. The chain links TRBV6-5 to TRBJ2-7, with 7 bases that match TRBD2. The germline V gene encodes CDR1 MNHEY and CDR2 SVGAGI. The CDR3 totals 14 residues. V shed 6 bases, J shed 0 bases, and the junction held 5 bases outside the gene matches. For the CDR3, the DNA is TGTGCCAGCAGCCTAAAGCGGGGCTCCTACGAGCAGTACTTC. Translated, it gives CASSLKRGSYEQYF.

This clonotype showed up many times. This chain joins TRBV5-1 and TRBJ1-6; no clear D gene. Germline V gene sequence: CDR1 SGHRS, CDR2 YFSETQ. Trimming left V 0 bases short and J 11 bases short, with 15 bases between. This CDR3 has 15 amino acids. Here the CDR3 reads CASSLAPGLETPLHF. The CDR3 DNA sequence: TGCGCCAGCAGCTTGGCCCCAGGTCTCGAGACACCCCTCCACTTT.

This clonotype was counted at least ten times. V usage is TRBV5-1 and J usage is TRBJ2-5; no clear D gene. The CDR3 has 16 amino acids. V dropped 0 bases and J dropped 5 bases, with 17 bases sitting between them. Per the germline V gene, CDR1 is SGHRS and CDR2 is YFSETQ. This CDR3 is CASSLGAAQLGETQYF. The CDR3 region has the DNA TGCGCCAGCAGCTTGGGCGCCGCACAGCTCGGGGAGACCCAGTACTTC.

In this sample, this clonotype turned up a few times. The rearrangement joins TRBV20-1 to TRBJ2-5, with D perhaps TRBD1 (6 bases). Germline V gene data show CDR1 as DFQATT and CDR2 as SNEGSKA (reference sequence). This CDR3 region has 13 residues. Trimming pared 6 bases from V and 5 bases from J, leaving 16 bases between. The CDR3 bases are TGCAGTGCCCCACTGACAGGCACCGAGACCCAGTACTTC. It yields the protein CSAPLTGTETQYF.

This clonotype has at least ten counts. Here the CDR3 DNA reads TGTGCCAGCAGCTTGGAAGGAAATACGCAGTATTTT. Encoded protein: CASSLEGNTQYF. The chain combines TRBV7-9 with TRBJ2-3; D is uncertain. The CDR3 extends over 12 amino acids. Germline V gene lookup returns CDR1 SEHNR and CDR2 FQNEAQ (reference sequence). V was shortened by 3 bases and J by 7 bases, with 8 bases between the two germline ends.